This is a list of T cell receptor beta chains from one sample in a study of molecular identifiers for immune sequencing clone quantification. Each CDR3 protein gets one entry after TCRdb re-called the PCR reads with MiXCR. The sample holds some 590,000 distinct CDR3 sequences, around 25% seen once. Input material: naive CD8+ T cells from blood, with Jurkat cell RNA spiked in. The receptors shown here come from a human donor in good health. Some libraries in this study had Jurkat cell RNA spiked in. CDR3s include the opening cysteine and the closing phenylalanine or tryptophan. Fields, in order: CDR3 length, D gene, V gene, J gene, clone size, CDR3 DNA, CDR3 protein. The D gene is left open where the match is weak. Clone sizes are given selectively: once, few, many, or a class where the clone is expanded.

12	.	TRBV30	TRBJ2-7	many	TGTGCCTGGAGTGGCGGGTCCTACGAGCAGTACTTC	CAWSGGSYEQYF
16	.	TRBV11-2	TRBJ2-1	few	TGTGCCAGCAGCCAACTTACAGGTGCGTTGGACAATGAGCAGTTCTTC	CASSQLTGALDNEQFF
12	.	TRBV20-1	TRBJ1-1	many	TGCAGTGCTAGAGATTGGGCAGCTAAAGCTTTCTTT	CSARDWAAKAFF
13	.	TRBV29-1	TRBJ2-1	many	TGCAGCGCCGACGGACCAGCCGGGAATGAGCAGTTCTTC	CSADGPAGNEQFF
17	.	TRBV6-5	TRBJ2-7	.	TGTGCCAGCAGTCTCTACGTGAAGACCAAGAGCTCCTACGAGCAGTACTTC	CASSLYVKTKSSYEQYF
20	.	TRBV3-1	TRBJ2-1	.	TGTGCCAGCAGCCCCGGGATCGAGATTGTCGGACGGGAAAGCTACAATGAGCAGTTCTTC	CASSPGIEIVGRESYNEQFF
17	.	TRBV7-9	TRBJ2-3	many	TGTGCCAGCATTTCGAAGGGCGGGGTGCAACACACAGATACGCAGTATTTT	CASISKGGVQHTDTQYF
15	.	TRBV30	TRBJ2-7	many	TGTGCCTGGAGTTTGGGGTCAGGGAGCTCCTACGAGCAGTACTTC	CAWSLGSGSSYEQYF
13	.	TRBV5-4	TRBJ2-1	.	TGTGCCAGCAGTCCTCCGCCGGCTGGAGAGCAGTTCTTC	CASSPPPAGEQFF
14	.	TRBV27	TRBJ1-6	few	TGTGCCAGCACCGCAAAAGGGATAGGTTCACCCCTCCACTTT	CASTAKGIGSPLHF
15	TRBD2	TRBV9	TRBJ2-7	few	TGTGCCAGCAGCACCGGGACTAGCGGGGGTACCGAGCAGTACTTC	CASSTGTSGGTEQYF